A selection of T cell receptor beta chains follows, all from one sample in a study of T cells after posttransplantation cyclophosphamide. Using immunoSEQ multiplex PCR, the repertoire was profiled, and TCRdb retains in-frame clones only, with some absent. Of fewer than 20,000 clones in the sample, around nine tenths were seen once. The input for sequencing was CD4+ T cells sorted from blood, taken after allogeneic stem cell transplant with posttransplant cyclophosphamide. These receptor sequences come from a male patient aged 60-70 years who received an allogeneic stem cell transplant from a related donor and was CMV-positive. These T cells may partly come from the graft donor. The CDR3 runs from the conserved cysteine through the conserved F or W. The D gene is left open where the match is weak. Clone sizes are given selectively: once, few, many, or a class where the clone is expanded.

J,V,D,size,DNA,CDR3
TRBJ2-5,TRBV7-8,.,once,TGTGCCAGCAGCCGCGGAAGGAAAGAGACCCAGTACTTC,CASSRGRKETQYF
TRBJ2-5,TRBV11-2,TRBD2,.,TGTGTCAGCAGCTTAAAAGGCGGGGGGGACCAAGAGACCCAGTACTTC,CVSSLKGGGDQETQYF
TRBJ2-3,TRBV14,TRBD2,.,TGTGCCAGCAGCCAAGGAAGACTAGCGGGGGGCCCAGATACGCAGTATTTT,CASSQGRLAGGPDTQYF
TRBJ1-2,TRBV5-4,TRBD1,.,TGTGCCAGCAGCTGGGACAGGGGGCAGAGAGGCTACACCTTC,CASSWDRGQRGYTF
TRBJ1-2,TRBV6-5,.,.,TGTGCCAGCAGTTTAGACAGAAACCGTAACTATGGCTACACCTTC,CASSLDRNRNYGYTF
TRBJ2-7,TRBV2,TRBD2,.,TGTGCCAGCAGTGAGGTACAGCGGGGTGGAGAGCAGTACTTC,CASSEVQRGGEQYF
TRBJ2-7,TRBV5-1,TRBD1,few,TGCGCCAGCAGCCTCCAAGGACAGGACTTTCCCTACGAGCAGTACTTC,CASSLQGQDFPYEQYF
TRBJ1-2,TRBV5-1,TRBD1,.,TGCGCCAGCAGCTTGGGGGACAGGGGGAACTTCTACACCTTC,CASSLGDRGNFYTF
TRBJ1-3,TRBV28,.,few,TGTGCCAGCAGTTTACAAGGAAACACCATATATTTT,CASSLQGNTIYF
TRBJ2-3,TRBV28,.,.,TGTGCCAGCAGGGTGGGGAGTACAGATACGCAGTATTTT,CASRVGSTDTQYF
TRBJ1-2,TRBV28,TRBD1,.,TGTGCCAGCAGAAGGGACAGAGTCTATGGCTACACCTTC,CASRRDRVYGYTF
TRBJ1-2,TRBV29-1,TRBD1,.,TGCAGCGTGGCTAAACAGGGGGCTTCCTATGGCTACACCTTC,CSVAKQGASYGYTF
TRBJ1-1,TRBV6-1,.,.,TGTGCCAGCAGTGAGGTCAGGAACACTGAAGCTTTCTTT,CASSEVRNTEAFF
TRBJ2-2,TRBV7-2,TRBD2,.,TGTGCCAGCTGCTGGACTAGCGGCAACGGGGAGCTGTTTTTT,CASCWTSGNGELFF
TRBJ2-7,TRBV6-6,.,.,TGTGCCAGCAGTAGAAGACAGGACTCCTACGAGCAGTACTTC,CASSRRQDSYEQYF
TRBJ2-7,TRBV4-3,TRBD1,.,TGCGCCAGCAGCCAAGATTTCGCACAGGGGTACGAGCAGTACTTC,CASSQDFAQGYEQYF
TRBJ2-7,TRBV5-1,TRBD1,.,TGCGCCAGCAGCTCTAGGACAGGGGGGGATTACGAGCAGTACTTC,CASSSRTGGDYEQYF
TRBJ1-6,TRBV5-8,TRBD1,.,TGTGCCAGCAGAGACCGGGACAGGGGGTATAATTCACCCCTCCACTTT,CASRDRDRGYNSPLHF
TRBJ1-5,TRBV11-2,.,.,TGTGCCAGCAGCCTACACCCGGGACCCCAGCATTTT,CASSLHPGPQHF
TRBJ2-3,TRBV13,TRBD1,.,TGTGCCAGCAGCTCCCCGACAGGGGGCACAGATACGCAGTATTTT,CASSSPTGGTDTQYF
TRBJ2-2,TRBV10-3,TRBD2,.,TGTGCCACCTCACCCAGTACGGGACTAGCGGGGGGGACCACCGGGGAGCTGTTTTTT,CATSPSTGLAGGTTGELFF
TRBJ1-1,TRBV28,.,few,TGTGCCAGCAGTTTAAATGACGGCCGGGGGGACACTGAAGCTTTCTTT,CASSLNDGRGDTEAFF
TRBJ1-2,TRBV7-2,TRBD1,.,TGTGCCAGCAGCTTAGCTGGGACAGGGACTGGCTACACCTTC,CASSLAGTGTGYTF
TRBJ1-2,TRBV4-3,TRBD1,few,TGCGCCAGCAGCCGCACCGCCGGGACAGCCGGCTACACCTTC,CASSRTAGTAGYTF
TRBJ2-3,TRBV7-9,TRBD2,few,TGTGCCAGCAGCCCCCTCGGGGGACTAGCGGGGGGACGGGATACGCAGTATTTT,CASSPLGGLAGGRDTQYF
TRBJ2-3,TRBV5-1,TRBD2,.,TGCGCCAGCAGGGACGGGGGGGCTGGAGATACGCAGTATTTT,CASRDGGAGDTQYF
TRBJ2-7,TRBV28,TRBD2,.,TGTGCCAGCAGTTTACTAGCGGGGGGTATGGAGCAGTACTTC,CASSLLAGGMEQYF
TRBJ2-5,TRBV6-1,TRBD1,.,TGTGCCAGCGAGGACAGGGGGCGTGCCGAGACCCAGTACTTC,CASEDRGRAETQYF
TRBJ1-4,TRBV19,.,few,TGTGCCAGTAGGACGCGACGAGGGGAAAAACTGTTTTTT,CASRTRRGEKLFF
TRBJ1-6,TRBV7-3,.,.,TGTGCCAGCAGCTTGACAGGTCCCCCGGGTAATTCACCCCTCCACTTT,CASSLTGPPGNSPLHF
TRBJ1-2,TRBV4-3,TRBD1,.,TGCGCCAGCAGCCAAGTTACAGGGGACTATGGCTACACCTTC,CASSQVTGDYGYTF
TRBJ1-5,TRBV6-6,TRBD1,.,TGTGCCAGCAGCGCGGGACAGGGGAATAGCAATCAGCCCCAGCATTTT,CASSAGQGNSNQPQHF
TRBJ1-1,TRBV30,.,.,TGTGCCTGGAGCACTATGAACACTGAAGCTTTCTTT,CAWSTMNTEAFF
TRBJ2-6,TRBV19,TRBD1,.,TGTGCCTGCCGGGACAGGGTGCCCGGTGAAGCCAACGTCCTGACTTTC,CACRDRVPGEANVLTF
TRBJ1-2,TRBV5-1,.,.,TGCGCCAGCAGCTTGGGAGGGGGCTATGGCTACACCTTC,CASSLGGGYGYTF